The 6 T cell receptor beta chains below come from one sample, sequenced in a study of blood T cell repertoires in COVID-19. Data came from immunoSEQ multiplex PCR; TCRdb stores just in-frame clones and leaves some out. In the table there are tens of thousands of clones, nearly 80% of which are singletons. Specimen: peripheral blood. The origin of the receptors is a man older than 75 with acute or convalescent COVID-19.

CDR3 in DNA: TGTGCCTGGATGACACTAATACTAGCAGATACGCAGTATTTT. Its translation: CAWMTLILADTQYF. The chain couples TRBV30 to TRBJ2-3, with D possibly TRBD2 on 5 matching bases. Trimming cost V 4 bases and J 4 bases, with 15 bases left between them. The CDR3 spans 14 residues. Germline CDR1 GTSNPN, CDR2 SVGIG (reference sequence).

In its sample, this clone was seen a few times. The rearrangement links TRBV6-2 or TRBV6-3 to TRBJ1-1, with TRBD1 matching over 12 bases. Germline trimming cut 5 bases from V and 4 bases from J; bases unmatched to any gene: 8. This CDR3 contains 16 residues. The germline V gene has CDR1 MNHEY and CDR2 SVGEGT. The CDR3 protein is CASSTGTGGASTEAFF. In DNA, the CDR3 is TGTGCCAGCAGTACCGGGACAGGGGGCGCAAGCACTGAAGCTTTCTTT.

This clone has more than one count but fewer than ten. CDR3 DNA sequence: TGTGCCAGCAGCCCTAGCGGCCACGCCAATGAGCAGTTCTTC. Encoded protein: CASSPSGHANEQFF. The chain uses TRBV27 and TRBJ2-1, with 7 bases aligning to TRBD2. V lost 6 bases, J lost 6 bases, and 8 bases stayed unmatched. Germline V lookup: CDR1 MNHEY, CDR2 SMNVEV (reference sequence). This CDR3 spans 14 amino acids.

The genes are TRBV18 and TRBJ2-2; possibly TRBD2 for D (5 bases). V lost 2 bases and J lost 5, with 18 bases in between. CDR3 length: 17 residues. Per the germline V gene, CDR1 is KGHSH and CDR2 is LQKENI. This CDR3 reads CASSPESGFATTGELFF. In nucleotides, the CDR3 is TGTGCCAGCTCACCAGAGTCGGGGTTCGCCACGACCGGGGAGCTGTTTTTT.

This rearrangement joins TRBV12-5 to TRBJ2-1; 10 bases agree with TRBD2. The ends lost 7 bases at V and 6 bases at J; junction bases unmatched: 12. This CDR3 contains 16 residues. Germline V gene data show CDR1 as LGHNT and CDR2 as FRNRAP. This chain's CDR3 is CASAQSGVAGGNEQFF. The CDR3 bases are TGTGCTAGTGCCCAAAGCGGGGTAGCGGGGGGCAATGAGCAGTTCTTC.

Points on this clone: One end of the junction fails to match germline, which may point to a read error. The genes are TRBV9 and TRBJ1-3; D is possibly TRBD1 (6 bases). This CDR3 is 16 amino acids long. Germline CDR1 SGDLS, CDR2 YYNGEE. The CDR3 protein is CASSVGLTGLGSTIYF. CDR3 nucleotides: TGTGCCAGCAGCGTAGGGTTGACAGGACTAGGAAGCACCATATATTTT.